The clone carrying this T cell receptor beta chain was observed a few times. Antigen unknown. The CDR3 covers 16 residues. Germline CDR1 is MDHEN and CDR2 is SYDVKM. Germline trimming cut 3 bases from V and 7 bases from J; bases unmatched to any gene: 9. This entry comes from a study of response to subunit inactivated influenza vaccine. Study-wide results and limits: The authors offered the suggestion that each seasonal influenza vaccination recruits few new T cells.

TCRdb recomputed calls from the RT-PCR reads with MiXCR, one row per CDR3 protein. The sample includes around 850,000 distinct CDR3 sequences, less than 20% of them seen just once. The sequenced sample was PBMCs from blood, obtained roughly 5 days after vaccination. The TCR sequence derives from a man aged 50 to 59 who received an inactivated influenza vaccine. The chain joins TRBV28 to TRBJ1-4; 9 bases line up with TRBD1. The CDR3 DNA reads as TGTGCCAGCAGTTTGACGATAGGGACAGGGAGTGAAAAACTGTTTTTT. This sequence encodes CASSLTIGTGSEKLFF.